The 3 T cell receptor beta chains in this list originate from one sample, sequenced in a study of radiotherapy plus CTLA-4 blockade in lung cancer. Clones were read by immunoSEQ multiplex PCR, and TCRdb kept only the in-frame ones, dropping some. The table lists under 65,000 clones, about three quarters of them singletons. The specimen was peripheral blood, collected from a patient treated with radiotherapy plus ipilimumab. These TCRs come from a human donor with non-small cell lung cancer whose response to radiotherapy plus ipilimumab could not be evaluated.

V and J are TRBV18 and TRBJ1-2; 7 nucleotides line up with TRBD1. This CDR3 is 13 amino acids long. J lost 6 bases, V lost 4 bases, and 5 bases had no gene match. Germline lookup yields CDR1 KGHSH and CDR2 LQKENI. The CDR3 sequence is CASSHRGRDGYTF. CDR3 coding DNA: TGTGCCAGCTCACACAGGGGCCGCGATGGCTACACCTTC.

The CDR3 DNA follows: TGTGCCAGCAGCGACCTTTACGGGACAGGGCAGGAAAAACTGTTTTTT. Translation gives CASSDLYGTGQEKLFF. The V and J genes are TRBV9 and TRBJ1-4; TRBD1 matches at 9 bases. Trimming cost V 3 bases and J 8 bases; bases outside gene matches: 11. Germline V gives CDR1 SGDLS, CDR2 YYNGEE. The CDR3 totals 16 residues. Full variable domain (missing parts from reference TRBV9 and TRBJ1-4): DSGVTQTPKHLITATGQRVTLRCSPRSGDLSVYWYQQSLDQGLQFLIQYYNGEERAKGNILERFSAQQFPDLHSELNLSSLELGDSALYFCASSDLYGTGQEKLFFGSGTQLSVL.

This clone showed up just once. The chain combines TRBV11-1 with TRBJ2-5; D perhaps matches TRBD1 (5 bases). The CDR3 spans 13 residues. Germline V gene data show CDR1 as SGHAT and CDR2 as FQDESV (reference sequence). V was clipped by 5 bases and J by 5 bases, with 12 bases between them. DNA for the CDR3: TGTGCCAGCAGCCCCAGGGTCGGCGAGACCCAGTACTTC. This codes for CASSPRVGETQYF.